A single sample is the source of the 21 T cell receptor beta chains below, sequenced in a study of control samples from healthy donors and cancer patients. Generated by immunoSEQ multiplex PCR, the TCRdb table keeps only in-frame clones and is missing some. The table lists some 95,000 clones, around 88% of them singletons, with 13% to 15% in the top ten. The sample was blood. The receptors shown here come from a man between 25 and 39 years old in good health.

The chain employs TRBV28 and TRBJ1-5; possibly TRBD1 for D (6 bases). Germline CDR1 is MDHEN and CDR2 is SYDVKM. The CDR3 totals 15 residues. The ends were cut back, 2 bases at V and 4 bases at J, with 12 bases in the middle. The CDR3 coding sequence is TGTGCCAGCAGTTTAGGGGGGGCCCATAATCAGCCCCAGCATTTT. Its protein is CASSLGGAHNQPQHF.

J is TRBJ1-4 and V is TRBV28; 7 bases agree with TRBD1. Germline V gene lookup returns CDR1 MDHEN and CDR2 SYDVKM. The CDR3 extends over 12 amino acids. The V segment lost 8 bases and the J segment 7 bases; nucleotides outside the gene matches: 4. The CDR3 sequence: CASQGTVEKLFF. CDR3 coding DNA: TGTGCCAGCCAAGGGACAGTTGAAAAACTGTTTTTT.

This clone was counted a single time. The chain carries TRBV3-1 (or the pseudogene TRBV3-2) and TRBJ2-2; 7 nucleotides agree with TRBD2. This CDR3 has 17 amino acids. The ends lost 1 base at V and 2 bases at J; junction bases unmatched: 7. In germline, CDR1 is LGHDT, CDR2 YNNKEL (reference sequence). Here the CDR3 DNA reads TGTGCCAGCAGCCAAGCCCAACTAGCGCCAAACACCGGGGAGCTGTTTTTT. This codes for CASSQAQLAPNTGELFF.

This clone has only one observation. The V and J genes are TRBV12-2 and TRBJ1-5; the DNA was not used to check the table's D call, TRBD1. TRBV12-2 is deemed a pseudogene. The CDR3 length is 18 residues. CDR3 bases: TGTGCAAGTCGCCCCCGGGACAGGGCCCACTATAGCAATCAGCCCCAGCATTTT. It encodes CASRPRDRAHYSNQPQHF.

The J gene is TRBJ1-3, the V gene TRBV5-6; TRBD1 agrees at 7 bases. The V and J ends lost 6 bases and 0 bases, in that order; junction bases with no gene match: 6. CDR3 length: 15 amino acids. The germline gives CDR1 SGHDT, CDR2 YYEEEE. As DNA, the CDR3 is TGTGCCAGCAACCACAGGGGATACTCTGGAAACACCATATATTTT. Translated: CASNHRGYSGNTIYF. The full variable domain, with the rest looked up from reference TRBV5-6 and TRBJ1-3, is DAGVTQSPTHLIKTRGQQVTLRCSPKSGHDTVSWYQQALGQGPQFIFQYYEEEERQRGNFPDRFSGHQFPNYSSELNVNALLLGDSALYLCASNHRGYSGNTIYFGEGSWLTVV.

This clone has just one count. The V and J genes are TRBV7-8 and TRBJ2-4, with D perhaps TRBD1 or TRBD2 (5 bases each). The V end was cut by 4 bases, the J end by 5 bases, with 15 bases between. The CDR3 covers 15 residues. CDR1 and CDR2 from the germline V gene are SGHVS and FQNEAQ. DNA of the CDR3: TGTGCCAGCAGCTCACTCCGGGACGCGCAAAACATTCAGTACTTC. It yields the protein CASSSLRDAQNIQYF.

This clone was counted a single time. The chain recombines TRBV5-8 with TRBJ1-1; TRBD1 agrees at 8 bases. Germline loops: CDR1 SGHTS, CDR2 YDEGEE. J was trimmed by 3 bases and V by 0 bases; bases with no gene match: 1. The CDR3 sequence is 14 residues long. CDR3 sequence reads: CASSLGTGYTEAFF. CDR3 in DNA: TGTGCCAGCAGCTTGGGGACAGGGTACACTGAAGCTTTCTTT.

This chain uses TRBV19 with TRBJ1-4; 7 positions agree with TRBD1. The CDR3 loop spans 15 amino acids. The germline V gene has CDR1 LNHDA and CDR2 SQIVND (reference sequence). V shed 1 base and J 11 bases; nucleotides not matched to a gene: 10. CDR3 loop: CASSIGDSRIVKLFF. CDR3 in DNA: TGTGCCAGTAGTATAGGGGACAGCCGGATTGTGAAACTGTTTTTT.

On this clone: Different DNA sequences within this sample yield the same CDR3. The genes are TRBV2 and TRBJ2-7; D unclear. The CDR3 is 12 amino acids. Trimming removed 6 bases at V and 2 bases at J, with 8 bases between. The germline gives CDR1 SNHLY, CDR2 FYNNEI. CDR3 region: CASRGGPYEQYF. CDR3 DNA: TGTGCCAGCAGGGGCGGACCCTACGAGCAGTACTTC.

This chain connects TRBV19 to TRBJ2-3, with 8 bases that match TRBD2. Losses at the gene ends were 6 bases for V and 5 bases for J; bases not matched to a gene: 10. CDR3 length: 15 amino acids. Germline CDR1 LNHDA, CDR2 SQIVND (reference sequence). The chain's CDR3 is CASRKGLGGLDTQYF. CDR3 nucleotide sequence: TGTGCCAGTAGAAAGGGACTAGGGGGATTAGATACGCAGTATTTT.

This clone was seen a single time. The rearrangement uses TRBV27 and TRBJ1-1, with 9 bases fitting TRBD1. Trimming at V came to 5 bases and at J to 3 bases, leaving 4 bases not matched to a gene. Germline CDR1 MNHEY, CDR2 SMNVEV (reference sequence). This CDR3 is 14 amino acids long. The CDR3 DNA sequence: TGTGCCAGCAGTCCACAGGGGGCCGACACTGAAGCTTTCTTT. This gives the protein CASSPQGADTEAFF.

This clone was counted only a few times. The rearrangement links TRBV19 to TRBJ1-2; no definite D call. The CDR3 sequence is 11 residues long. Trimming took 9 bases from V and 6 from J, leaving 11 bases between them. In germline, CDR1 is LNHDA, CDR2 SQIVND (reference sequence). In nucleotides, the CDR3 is TGTGCCAGCAGCCACGCGGATGGCTACACCTTC. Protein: CASSHADGYTF.

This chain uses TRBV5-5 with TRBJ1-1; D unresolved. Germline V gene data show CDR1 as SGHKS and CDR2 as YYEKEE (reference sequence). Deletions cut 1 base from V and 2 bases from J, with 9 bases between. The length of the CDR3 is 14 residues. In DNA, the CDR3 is TGTGCCAGCAGCTTGACAGTTAGCAACACTGAAGCTTTCTTT. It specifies CASSLTVSNTEAFF.

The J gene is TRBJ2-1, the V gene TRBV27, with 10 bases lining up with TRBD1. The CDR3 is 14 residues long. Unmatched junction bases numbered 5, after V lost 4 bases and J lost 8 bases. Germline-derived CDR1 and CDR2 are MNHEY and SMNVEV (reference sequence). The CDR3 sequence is CASSSGTGVYEQFF. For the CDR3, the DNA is TGTGCCAGCAGTTCCGGGACAGGGGTCTATGAGCAGTTCTTC.

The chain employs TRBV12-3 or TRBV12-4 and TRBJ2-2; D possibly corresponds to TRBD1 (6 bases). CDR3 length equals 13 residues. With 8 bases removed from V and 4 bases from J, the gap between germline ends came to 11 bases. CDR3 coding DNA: TGTGCCAGCGCAGGGGTCGGCACCGGGGAGCTGTTTTTT. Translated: CASAGVGTGELFF.

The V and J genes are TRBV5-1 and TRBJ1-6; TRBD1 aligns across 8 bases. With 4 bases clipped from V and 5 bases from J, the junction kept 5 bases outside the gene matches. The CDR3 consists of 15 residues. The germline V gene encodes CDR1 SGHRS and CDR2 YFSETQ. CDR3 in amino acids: CASSTQTGDNSPLHF. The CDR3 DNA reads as TGCGCCAGCAGCACCCAGACAGGGGATAATTCACCCCTCCACTTT.

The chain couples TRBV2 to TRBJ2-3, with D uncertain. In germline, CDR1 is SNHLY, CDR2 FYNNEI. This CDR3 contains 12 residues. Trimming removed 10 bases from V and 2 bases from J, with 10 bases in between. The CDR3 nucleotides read TGTGCCAACAGCCCCTACACAGATACGCAGTATTTT. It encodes CANSPYTDTQYF. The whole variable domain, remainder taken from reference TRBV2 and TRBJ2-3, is EPEVTQTPSHQVTQMGQEVILRCVPISNHLYFYWYRQILGQKVEFLVSFYNNEISEKSEIFDDQFSVERPDGSNFTLKIRSTKLEDSAMYFCANSPYTDTQYFGPGTRLTVL.

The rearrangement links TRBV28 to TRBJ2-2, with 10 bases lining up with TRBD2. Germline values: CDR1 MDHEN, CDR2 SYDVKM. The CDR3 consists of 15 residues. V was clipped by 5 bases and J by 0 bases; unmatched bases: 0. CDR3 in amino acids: CASSTSGANTGELFF. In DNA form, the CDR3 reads TGTGCCAGCAGTACTAGCGGGGCGAACACCGGGGAGCTGTTTTTT.

CDR3 residues: CASRASGRVDGELFF. CDR3 in DNA: TGTGCCAGCCGCGCTAGCGGGAGGGTGGACGGGGAGCTGTTTTTT. J is TRBJ2-2 and V is TRBV5-5, with 12 positions matching TRBD2. Germline CDR1 and CDR2: SGHKS and YYEKEE (reference sequence). V shed 7 bases, J shed 7 bases, and the junction held 8 bases outside the gene matches. The CDR3 consists of 15 residues.

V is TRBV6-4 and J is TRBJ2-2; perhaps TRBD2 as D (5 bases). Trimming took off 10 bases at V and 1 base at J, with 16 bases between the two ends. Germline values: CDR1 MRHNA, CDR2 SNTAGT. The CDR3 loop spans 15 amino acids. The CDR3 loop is CATPDYNLNTGELFF. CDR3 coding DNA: TGTGCCACCCCAGACTACAACTTGAACACCGGGGAGCTGTTTTTT.

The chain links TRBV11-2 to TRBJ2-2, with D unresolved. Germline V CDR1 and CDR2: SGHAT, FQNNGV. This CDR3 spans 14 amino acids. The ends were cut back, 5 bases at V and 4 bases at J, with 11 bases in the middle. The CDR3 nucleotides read TGTGCCAGCAGCCCACTTGAAAGCACCGGGGAGCTGTTTTTT. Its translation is CASSPLESTGELFF.